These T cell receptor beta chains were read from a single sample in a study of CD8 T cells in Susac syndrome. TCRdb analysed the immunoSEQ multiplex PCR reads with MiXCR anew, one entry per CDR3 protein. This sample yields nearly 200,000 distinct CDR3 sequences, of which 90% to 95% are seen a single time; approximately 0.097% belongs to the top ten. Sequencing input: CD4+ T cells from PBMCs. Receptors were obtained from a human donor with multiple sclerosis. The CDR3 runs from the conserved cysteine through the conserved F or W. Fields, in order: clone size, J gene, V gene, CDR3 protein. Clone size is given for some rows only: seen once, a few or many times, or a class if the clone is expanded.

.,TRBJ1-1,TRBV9,CASSVVQGTEAFF
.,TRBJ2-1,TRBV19,CASQDTSGINEQFF
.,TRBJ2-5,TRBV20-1,CSAPPSTGQDTQYF
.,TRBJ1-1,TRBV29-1,CSGKTGNTEAFF
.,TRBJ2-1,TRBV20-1,CSATSFGAPDSYEQFF
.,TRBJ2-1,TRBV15,CASRGDRGSSYNEQFF
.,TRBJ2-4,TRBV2,CASSERPLAKNIQYF
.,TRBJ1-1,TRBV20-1,CSARAGGAGTEAFF
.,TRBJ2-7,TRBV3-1,CASSQGPGGSYEQYF
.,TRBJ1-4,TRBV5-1,CASSRDRADEKLFF
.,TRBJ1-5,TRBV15,CATSRGGGSHQPQHF
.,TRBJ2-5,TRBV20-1,CSAGQGQETQYF
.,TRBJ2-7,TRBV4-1,CASSPNYSRRGSSYEQYF
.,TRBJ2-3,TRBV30,CAWSVPRRGSTDTQYF
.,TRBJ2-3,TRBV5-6,CASSLGAADTQYF
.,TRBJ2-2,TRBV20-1,CSAMDRENTGELFF
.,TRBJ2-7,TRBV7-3,CASSSYGEQYF
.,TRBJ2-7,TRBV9,CASSRSLAGGGEQYF
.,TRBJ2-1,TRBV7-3,CASSSVPFSYNEQFF
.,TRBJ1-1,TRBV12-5,CASVEESGTEAFF
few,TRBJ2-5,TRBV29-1,CSVGDRETQYF
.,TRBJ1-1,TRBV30,CAWSVYGFEAFF
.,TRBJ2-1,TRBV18,CASSPSGTLNNEQFF
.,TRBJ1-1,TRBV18,CASSRGNEAFF
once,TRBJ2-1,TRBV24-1,CATSATSGGYNEQFF
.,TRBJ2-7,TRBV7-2,CASSLWSGTTYEQYF
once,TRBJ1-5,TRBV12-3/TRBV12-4,CASSLEDSNQPQHF
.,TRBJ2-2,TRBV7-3,CASSRANGGELFF
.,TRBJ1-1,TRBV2,CASSEVSSYTEAFF
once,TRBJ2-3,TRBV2,CASRRVVSTDTQYF
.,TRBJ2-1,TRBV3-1,CASSQVLGHQQFF
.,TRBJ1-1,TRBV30,CAWSPGASSNTEAFF
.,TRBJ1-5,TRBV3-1,CASSRGLDQPQHF
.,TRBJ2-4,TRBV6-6,CASSYSPTGAKNIQYF
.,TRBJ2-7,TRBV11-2,CASSSWREQYF
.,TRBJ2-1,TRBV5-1,CASSSIPRPRNEQFF
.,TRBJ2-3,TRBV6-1,CASSGARDRGLAYLDTDTQYF
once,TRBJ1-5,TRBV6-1,CASAERSNQPQHF
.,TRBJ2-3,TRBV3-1,CASSQDDRTDTQYF
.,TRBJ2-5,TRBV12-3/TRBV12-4,CASSSPSSGGETQYF
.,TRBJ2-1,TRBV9,CASSVDGQGTNEQFF
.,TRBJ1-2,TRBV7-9,CASSFSATLNYGYTF
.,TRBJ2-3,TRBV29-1,CSVKGYGHDTQYF
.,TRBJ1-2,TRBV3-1,CASSLGTGDSGYTF
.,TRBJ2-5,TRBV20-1,CSASTGTGAETQYF
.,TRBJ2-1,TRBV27,CASSLGVNYNEQFF
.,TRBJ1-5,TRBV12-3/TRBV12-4,CASSLSGTGGMNQPQHF
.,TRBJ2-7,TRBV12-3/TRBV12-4,CASSPRTAANSYEQYF
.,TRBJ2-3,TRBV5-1,CASIERGTGGTDTQYF
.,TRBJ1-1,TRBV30,CAWKKGRRTEAFF